The 19 T cell receptor beta chains given below trace back to one sample, sequenced in a study of cytomegalovirus exposure and HLA in healthy donors. 13 Jbeta primers and 60 Vbeta primers were used for the PCR. The protocol was immunoSEQ multiplex PCR, while the TCRdb copy is restricted to in-frame clones and leaves out a portion. The sample shows over 110,000 clones, more than 75% of them seen only once. Sequencing was done on a sample of PBMCs. These TCRs come from a woman aged 40 to 50 in good health and CMV-seropositive.

V is TRBV29-1 and J is TRBJ2-1; 8 bases fit TRBD1. Germline V lookup: CDR1 SQVTM, CDR2 ANQGSEA. The CDR3 consists of 12 residues. V shed 6 bases, J shed 6 bases, and the junction held 4 bases outside the gene matches. CDR3 protein: CSVGQGGNEQFF. In DNA, the CDR3 is TGCAGCGTCGGACAGGGTGGCAATGAGCAGTTCTTC.

The count of this clone is one. This chain uses TRBV28 with TRBJ2-7; TRBD2 matches at 7 bases. Germline CDR1 MDHEN, CDR2 SYDVKM. J gave up 3 bases and V 7 bases, and 6 bases lay outside the gene matches. CDR3 size: 13 residues. In DNA form, the CDR3 reads TGTGCCAGCAAGGGGCGGGAGTTCTACGAGCAGTACTTC. Amino acids: CASKGREFYEQYF. The full variable domain, rest sourced from reference TRBV28 and TRBJ2-7, is DVKVTQSSRYLVKRTGEKVFLECVQDMDHENMFWYRQDPGLGLRLIYFSYDVKMKEKGDIPEGYSVSREKKERFSLILESASTNQTSMYLCASKGREFYEQYFGPGTRLTVT.

This CDR3 reads CAISEMSNEQFF. CDR3 in DNA: TGTGCCATCAGTGAGATGAGCAATGAGCAGTTCTTC. The chain couples TRBV10-3 to TRBJ2-1; D is undetermined. The germline V gene has CDR1 ENHRY and CDR2 SYGVKD. Trimming took off 2 bases at V and 6 bases at J, with 5 bases between the two ends. This CDR3 has 12 residues.

V is TRBV30 and J is TRBJ2-5; no clear D gene. The assigned J gene may be wrong: the sequence end matches TRBJ2-7 better. CDR1 is GTSNPN, CDR2 SVGIG, per germline (reference sequence). This CDR3 has 11 residues. The DNA for the CDR3 is TGTGCCTGGAGTGTACTTTACGAGCAGTACTTC. It codes for CAWSVLYEQYF.

On this clone itself: At one end the junction does not follow the germline gene, possibly because of a read error. This rearrangement joins TRBV7-9 to TRBJ1-4; 8 bases match TRBD1. This CDR3 has 15 residues. Germline CDR1 reads SEHNR; CDR2 reads FQNEAQ (reference sequence). CDR3 sequence reads: CSSSTQGAANEKLFF. CDR3 coding DNA: TGTTCCAGCAGCACCCAGGGGGCGGCTAATGAAAAACTGTTTTTT. Supplemented by reference TRBV7-9 and TRBJ1-4, the full variable domain reads DTGVSQNPRHKITKRGQNVTFRCDPISEHNRLYWYRQTLGQGPEFLTYFQNEAQLEKSRLLSDRFSAERPKGSFSTLEIQRTEQGDSAMYLCSSSTQGAANEKLFFGSGTQLSVL.

To note about this clone: A read error may produce the germline difference seen at one junction end. CDR3 amino acids: CSSSSLENEKLFF. The CDR3 region has the DNA TGTTCCAGCAGCTCCCTAGAAAATGAAAAACTGTTTTTT. V usage is TRBV7-9 and J usage is TRBJ1-4, with D uncertain. The CDR3 totals 13 residues. Germline CDR1 SEHNR, CDR2 FQNEAQ (reference sequence).

Only one count was recorded for this clone. The CDR3 is CASSAGGSTYNEQFF. The CDR3, as DNA: TGTGCCAGCAGCGCAGGGGGGTCCACCTACAATGAGCAGTTCTTC. The genes are TRBV9 and TRBJ2-1, with D perhaps matching TRBD1 (7 bases). Germline CDR1 is SGDLS and CDR2 is YYNGEE. The CDR3 spans 15 residues. Trimming shortened V by 3 bases and J by 2 bases, and 12 bases separated the two germline ends.

This chain uses TRBV5-1 with TRBJ1-1; TRBD1 aligns across 8 bases. This CDR3 has 14 residues. J was trimmed by 1 base and V by 3 bases; bases with no gene match: 2. CDR1 is SGHRS, CDR2 YFSETQ, per germline. CDR3 nucleotides: TGCGCCAGCAGCTCGGGACAGGAGAACACTGAAGCTTTCTTT. Translated: CASSSGQENTEAFF. Full variable domain (remainder filled in from reference TRBV5-1 and TRBJ1-1): KAGVTQTPRYLIKTRGQQVTLSCSPISGHRSVSWYQQTPGQGLQFLFEYFSETQRNKGNFPGRFSGRQFSNSRSEMNVSTLELGDSALYLCASSSGQENTEAFFGQGTRLTVV.

The chain carries TRBV19 and TRBJ2-7; TRBD1 matches 10 bases. Per germline, CDR1 LNHDA and CDR2 SQIVND (reference sequence). J was trimmed by 6 bases and V by 5 bases; bases with no gene match: 13. This CDR3 has 16 amino acids. CDR3 protein: CASSPSRGTGALEQYF. As DNA, the CDR3 is TGTGCCAGTAGTCCCTCTCGCGGGACAGGGGCTCTCGAGCAGTACTTC.

V gene TRBV13 combines with J gene TRBJ2-3, with unresolved D. The CDR3 is 12 residues long. Germline CDR1 reads PRHDT; CDR2 reads FYEKMQ (reference sequence). Deletions cut 4 bases from V and 3 bases from J, with 5 bases between. The CDR3 sequence: CASSSGTDTQYF. The CDR3 DNA follows: TGTGCCAGCAGCTCCGGGACAGATACGCAGTATTTT.

This clone occurred once. This chain joins TRBV5-6 and TRBJ1-2; D not certain. Trimming left V 1 base short and J 4 bases short, with 11 bases between. Germline assignment: CDR1 SGHDT and CDR2 YYEEEE. CDR3 length: 14 residues. The CDR3: CASSLLSLPYGYTF. CDR3 coding DNA: TGTGCCAGCAGCTTGTTGTCACTGCCCTATGGCTACACCTTC.

The genes are TRBV10-3 and TRBJ1-2; 8 bases are a match to TRBD1. Looked up from germline, CDR1 is ENHRY and CDR2 is SYGVKD. The trim removed 6 bases at V and 6 bases at J, leaving 15 bases unmatched. CDR3 length: 16 amino acids. The CDR3 region is CAISPTTGEGHHGYTF. The DNA of the CDR3 is TGTGCCATCAGCCCCACGACAGGGGAAGGGCATCATGGCTACACCTTC.

The chain is built from TRBV27 and TRBJ2-2; tentatively, D is TRBD1 (5 bases). Germline V gene data show CDR1 as MNHEY and CDR2 as SMNVEV (reference sequence). V was shortened by 5 bases and J by 3 bases, with 19 bases between the two germline ends. This CDR3 spans 17 amino acids. In nucleotides, the CDR3 is TGTGCCAGCAGTCCACGACTGGGGCGGTCGGACACCGGGGAGCTGTTTTTT. It encodes CASSPRLGRSDTGELFF.

V is TRBV5-1 and J is TRBJ1-1; 9 nucleotides match TRBD1. Germline V gene sequence: CDR1 SGHRS, CDR2 YFSETQ. The CDR3 has 15 residues. V gave up 0 bases and J gave up 3 bases; unmatched junction bases: 3. CDR3 sequence reads: CASSLGDRVYTEAFF. Written as DNA, the CDR3 is TGCGCCAGCAGCTTGGGGGACAGGGTTTACACTGAAGCTTTCTTT.

The chain employs TRBV11-3 and TRBJ2-3, with 11 bases that match TRBD1. V lost 5 bases to trimming and J lost 1 base; unmatched junction nucleotides: 5. Germline V gene lookup returns CDR1 SGHNT and CDR2 YENEEA. CDR3 length: 16 residues. CDR3 DNA sequence: TGTGCCAGCAGCCAAGGACAGGGGGCGGGCACAGATACGCAGTATTTT. As protein: CASSQGQGAGTDTQYF.

The V and J genes are TRBV5-1 and TRBJ2-7; no definite D call. Deletions cut 3 bases from V and 7 bases from J, with 14 bases between. The CDR3 is 13 residues long. CDR1 is SGHRS, CDR2 YFSETQ, per germline. CDR3 bases: TGCGCCAGCAGCTGGAAGACGGGTGGGGAGCAGTACTTC. This encodes CASSWKTGGEQYF.

V usage is TRBV20-1 and J usage is TRBJ2-5; no clear D gene. Deletions cut 4 bases from V and 5 bases from J, with 5 bases between. The CDR3 is 10 amino acids. The germline V gene encodes CDR1 DFQATT and CDR2 SNEGSKA (reference sequence). For the CDR3, the DNA is TGCAGTGCTAAACAGGAGACCCAGTACTTC. Protein: CSAKQETQYF.

V gene TRBV6-5 combines with J gene TRBJ2-7; weak D call: TRBD2 (5 bases). Germline CDR1 MNHEY, CDR2 SVGAGI. V lost 4 bases, J lost 0 bases, and 16 bases lay in between. The CDR3 is 16 amino acids. The CDR3 is CASSSLAFTSSYEQYF. The CDR3 nucleotides are TGTGCCAGCAGTTCATTAGCGTTTACTAGCTCCTACGAGCAGTACTTC.

J is TRBJ2-6 and V is TRBV28; D is unresolved. Germline assignment: CDR1 MDHEN and CDR2 SYDVKM. There are 15 residues in the CDR3. Trimming shortened V by 2 bases and J by 4 bases, and 9 bases separated the two germline ends. This CDR3 is CASSLTGFGANVLTF. CDR3 nucleotide sequence: TGTGCCAGCAGTTTAACGGGTTTCGGGGCCAACGTCCTGACTTTC. Full variable domain (rest looked up from reference TRBV28 and TRBJ2-6): DVKVTQSSRYLVKRTGEKVFLECVQDMDHENMFWYRQDPGLGLRLIYFSYDVKMKEKGDIPEGYSVSREKKERFSLILESASTNQTSMYLCASSLTGFGANVLTFGAGSRLTVL.